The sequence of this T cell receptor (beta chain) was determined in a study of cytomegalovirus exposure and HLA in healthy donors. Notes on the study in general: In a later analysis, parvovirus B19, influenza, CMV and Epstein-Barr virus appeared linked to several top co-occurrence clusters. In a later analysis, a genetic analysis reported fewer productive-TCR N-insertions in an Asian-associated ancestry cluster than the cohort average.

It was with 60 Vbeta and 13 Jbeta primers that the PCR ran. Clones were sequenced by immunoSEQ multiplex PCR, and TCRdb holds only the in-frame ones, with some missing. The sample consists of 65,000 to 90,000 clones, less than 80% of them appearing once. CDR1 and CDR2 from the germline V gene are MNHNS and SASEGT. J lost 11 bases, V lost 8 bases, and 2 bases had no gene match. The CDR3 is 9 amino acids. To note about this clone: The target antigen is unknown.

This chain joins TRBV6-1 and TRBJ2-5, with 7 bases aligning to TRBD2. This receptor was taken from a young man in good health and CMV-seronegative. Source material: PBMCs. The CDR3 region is CASLREQYF. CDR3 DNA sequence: TGTGCCAGCTTGCGGGAGCAGTACTTC.